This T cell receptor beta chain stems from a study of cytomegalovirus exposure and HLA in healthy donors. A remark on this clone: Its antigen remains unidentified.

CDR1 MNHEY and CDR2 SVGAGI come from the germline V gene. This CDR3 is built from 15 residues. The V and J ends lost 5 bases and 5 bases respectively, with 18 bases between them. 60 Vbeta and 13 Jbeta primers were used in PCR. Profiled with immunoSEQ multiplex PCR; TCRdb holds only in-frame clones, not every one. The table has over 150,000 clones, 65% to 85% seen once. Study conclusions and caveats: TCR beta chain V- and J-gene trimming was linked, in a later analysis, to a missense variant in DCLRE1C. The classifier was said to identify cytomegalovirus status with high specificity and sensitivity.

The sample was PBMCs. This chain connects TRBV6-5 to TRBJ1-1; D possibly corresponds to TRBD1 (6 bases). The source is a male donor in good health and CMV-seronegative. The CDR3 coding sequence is TGTGCCAGCAGTCCTTCGCACAGGGCTGGGACTGAAGCTTTCTTT. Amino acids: CASSPSHRAGTEAFF.